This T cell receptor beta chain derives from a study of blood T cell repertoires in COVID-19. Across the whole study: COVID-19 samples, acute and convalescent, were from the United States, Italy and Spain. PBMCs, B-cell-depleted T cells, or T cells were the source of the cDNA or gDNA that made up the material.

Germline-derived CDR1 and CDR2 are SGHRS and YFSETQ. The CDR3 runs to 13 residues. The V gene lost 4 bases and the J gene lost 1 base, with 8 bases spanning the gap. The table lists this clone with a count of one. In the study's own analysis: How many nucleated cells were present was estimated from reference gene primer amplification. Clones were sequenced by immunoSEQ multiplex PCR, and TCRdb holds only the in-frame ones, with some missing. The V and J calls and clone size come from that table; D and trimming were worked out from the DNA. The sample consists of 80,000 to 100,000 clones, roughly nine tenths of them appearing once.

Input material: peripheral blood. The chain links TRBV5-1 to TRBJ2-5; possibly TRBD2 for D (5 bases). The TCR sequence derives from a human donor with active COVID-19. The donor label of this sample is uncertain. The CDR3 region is CASSTGIQETQYF. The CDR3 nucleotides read TGCGCCAGCAGCACCGGGATCCAAGAGACCCAGTACTTC.